Listed below are T cell receptor beta chains from one sample, sequenced in a study of blood T cell repertoires in COVID-19. TCRdb's table, derived via immunoSEQ multiplex PCR, lists solely in-frame clones and lacks some. The profile shows 150,000 to 200,000 clones, 85% to 90% of them singletons. The sequenced material came from peripheral blood. All receptors derive from a woman aged 70 to 79 with COVID-19, enrolled during active disease. Each CDR3 is given with its conserved first and last residue. D genes are given only for firm matches. Clone size is given for some rows only: seen once, a few or many times, or a class if the clone is expanded.

V gene: TRBV30
D gene: -
clone size: -
J gene: TRBJ2-1
CDR3 DNA: TGTGCCTGGAGTGTACGGCTGGCGGGGAGCAATGAGCAGTTCTTC
CDR3 protein: CAWSVRLAGSNEQFF

V gene: TRBV19
D gene: -
clone size: -
J gene: TRBJ1-5
CDR3 DNA: TGTGCCAGTAGTACCAAGGGGTATGATCAGCCCCAGCATTTT
CDR3 protein: CASSTKGYDQPQHF

V gene: TRBV20-1
D gene: -
clone size: -
J gene: TRBJ1-5
CDR3 DNA: TGCAGTGCTAGTATCGGGGATAATCAGCCCCAGCATTTT
CDR3 protein: CSASIGDNQPQHF

V gene: TRBV30
D gene: -
clone size: -
J gene: TRBJ1-1
CDR3 DNA: TGTGCCTGGACGCCCGGCGGTCGGCTCGTCTCTGAAGCTTTCTTT
CDR3 protein: CAWTPGGRLVSEAFF

V gene: TRBV3-1/TRBV3-2
D gene: -
clone size: -
J gene: TRBJ2-1
CDR3 DNA: TGTGCCAGCAGCCCCGGGAGCGGAAACTACAATGAGCAGTTCTTC
CDR3 protein: CASSPGSGNYNEQFF

V gene: TRBV3-1/TRBV3-2
D gene: -
clone size: once
J gene: TRBJ1-1
CDR3 DNA: TGTGCCAGCTCAGGCCTTTTGAACACTGAAGCTTTCTTT
CDR3 protein: CASSGLLNTEAFF

V gene: TRBV7-3
D gene: TRBD2
clone size: few
J gene: TRBJ2-1
CDR3 DNA: TGTGCCAGCAGCTTATTCTGGACTAGCGGGTACAATGAGCAGTTCTTC
CDR3 protein: CASSLFWTSGYNEQFF

V gene: TRBV2
D gene: TRBD1
clone size: -
J gene: TRBJ2-7
CDR3 DNA: TGTGCCAGCACGACAGGGGGGTACGAGCAGTACTTC
CDR3 protein: CASTTGGYEQYF

V gene: TRBV5-1
D gene: TRBD2
clone size: -
J gene: TRBJ2-5
CDR3 DNA: TGCGCCAGCAGCCTTCGGACTAGCGGGAGGGCCGGAGAGACCCAGTACTTC
CDR3 protein: CASSLRTSGRAGETQYF

V gene: TRBV28
D gene: -
clone size: -
J gene: TRBJ1-1
CDR3 DNA: TGTGCCAGCCATAACCGACGAGGCACTGAAGCTTTCTTT
CDR3 protein: CASHNRRGTEAFF

V gene: TRBV28
D gene: -
clone size: -
J gene: TRBJ2-7
CDR3 DNA: TGTGCCAGCAGTTTAGGAGGTTCCTACGAGCAGTACTTC
CDR3 protein: CASSLGGSYEQYF

V gene: TRBV11-3
D gene: -
clone size: -
J gene: TRBJ2-3
CDR3 DNA: TGTGCCAGCAGCTTAGATGGGGGTAGCCTCGGGGGAGATACGCAGTATTTT
CDR3 protein: CASSLDGGSLGGDTQYF

V gene: TRBV28
D gene: TRBD2
clone size: -
J gene: TRBJ2-7
CDR3 DNA: TGTGCCAGCAGTTTAGGTGGACTAGCGGCCTCCTACGAGCAGTACTTC
CDR3 protein: CASSLGGLAASYEQYF

V gene: TRBV7-6
D gene: TRBD2
clone size: -
J gene: TRBJ2-7
CDR3 DNA: TGTGCCAGCAGCTTATTCGGGCTAGCGGGAGACGAGCAGTACTTC
CDR3 protein: CASSLFGLAGDEQYF

V gene: TRBV7-8
D gene: TRBD1
clone size: -
J gene: TRBJ2-6
CDR3 DNA: TGTGCCAGCAGCCCGCAGGGGGCTACTGGGGCCAACGTCCTGACTTTC
CDR3 protein: CASSPQGATGANVLTF

V gene: TRBV18
D gene: TRBD1
clone size: once
J gene: TRBJ2-7
CDR3 DNA: TGTGCCAGCTCACCCTTGGGGCAGGGGGCCTACGAGCAGTACTTC
CDR3 protein: CASSPLGQGAYEQYF

V gene: TRBV28
D gene: TRBD1
clone size: -
J gene: TRBJ2-1
CDR3 DNA: TGTGCCAGCAGTTTATACGGCAGGGGGTCTCCCTACAATGAGCAGTTCTTC
CDR3 protein: CASSLYGRGSPYNEQFF

V gene: TRBV11-3
D gene: TRBD2
clone size: medium-sized
J gene: TRBJ2-2
CDR3 DNA: TGTGCCAGCAGCTTTGGGGAGGGGCGCGGTATCGGGGAGCTGTTTTTT
CDR3 protein: CASSFGEGRGIGELFF

V gene: TRBV3-1/TRBV3-2
D gene: TRBD2
clone size: -
J gene: TRBJ2-1
CDR3 DNA: TGTGCCAGCAGCCAAGTCACTAGCGGTGGCTACAATGAGCAGTTCTTC
CDR3 protein: CASSQVTSGGYNEQFF

V gene: TRBV27
D gene: TRBD2
clone size: few
J gene: TRBJ2-7
CDR3 DNA: TGTGCCAGCAAGAAAATACTAGCGGACTACGAGCAGTACTTC
CDR3 protein: CASKKILADYEQYF

V gene: TRBV9
D gene: -
clone size: -
J gene: TRBJ2-5
CDR3 DNA: TGTGCCAGCAGCGTAGGTACCCTATTAAGAGAGACCCAGTACTTC
CDR3 protein: CASSVGTLLRETQYF

V gene: TRBV9
D gene: TRBD1
clone size: -
J gene: TRBJ2-5
CDR3 DNA: TGTGCCAGCAGCCATCCGGGACAGGGGGTAATCGAGAGGACCCAGTACTTC
CDR3 protein: CASSHPGQGVIERTQYF

V gene: TRBV5-6
D gene: -
clone size: -
J gene: TRBJ2-7
CDR3 DNA: TGTGCCAGCAGCTTGATGGGGACATACGAGCAGTACTTC
CDR3 protein: CASSLMGTYEQYF

V gene: TRBV24-1
D gene: TRBD2
clone size: -
J gene: TRBJ2-1
CDR3 DNA: TGTGCCACCAGTGGGACTAGCGATGAGCAGTTCTTC
CDR3 protein: CATSGTSDEQFF

V gene: TRBV6-5
D gene: TRBD1
clone size: -
J gene: TRBJ2-7
CDR3 DNA: TGTGCCAGCAGTTACGCAAAGGGGGCCCACGAGCAGTACTTC
CDR3 protein: CASSYAKGAHEQYF

V gene: TRBV19
D gene: -
clone size: -
J gene: TRBJ1-5
CDR3 DNA: TGTGCCAGTAGTACACGACAGGCATATAGCAATCAGCCCCAGCATTTT
CDR3 protein: CASSTRQAYSNQPQHF

V gene: TRBV30
D gene: -
clone size: -
J gene: TRBJ2-1
CDR3 DNA: TGTGCCTGGAGTGTAGGCCTAGCGATCTACAATGAGCAGTTCTTC
CDR3 protein: CAWSVGLAIYNEQFF

V gene: TRBV21-1
D gene: -
clone size: -
J gene: TRBJ1-5
CDR3 DNA: TGTGCCAGCAGCAAAGGGGGACAGCAGCCCCAGCATTTT
CDR3 protein: CASSKGGQQPQHF

V gene: TRBV11-3
D gene: TRBD2
clone size: -
J gene: TRBJ2-3
CDR3 DNA: TGTGCCAGCAGCTTAGGCACTAGCGGCACAGATACGCAGTATTTT
CDR3 protein: CASSLGTSGTDTQYF

V gene: TRBV6-5
D gene: TRBD1
clone size: -
J gene: TRBJ1-6
CDR3 DNA: TGTGCCAGCAGCAGGGGGGACAGGAATAATTCACCCCTCCACTTT
CDR3 protein: CASSRGDRNNSPLHF

V gene: TRBV9
D gene: TRBD1
clone size: -
J gene: TRBJ2-3
CDR3 DNA: TGTGCCAGCAGCGGACAGGGTGCAGATACGCAGTATTTT
CDR3 protein: CASSGQGADTQYF

V gene: TRBV9
D gene: -
clone size: few
J gene: TRBJ1-1
CDR3 DNA: TGTGCCAGCACCTTAACCCAGGGGCCGGTGGCTGAAGCTTTCTTT
CDR3 protein: CASTLTQGPVAEAFF

V gene: TRBV10-3
D gene: TRBD1
clone size: -
J gene: TRBJ1-2
CDR3 DNA: TGTGCCATCAGTGAGGGGACAGGAAATACTAACTATGGCTACACCTTC
CDR3 protein: CAISEGTGNTNYGYTF

V gene: TRBV18
D gene: TRBD1
clone size: few
J gene: TRBJ1-2
CDR3 DNA: TGTGCCAGCTCACCAAGGGACAGTCCTAACTATGGCTACACCTTC
CDR3 protein: CASSPRDSPNYGYTF

V gene: TRBV13
D gene: TRBD2
clone size: -
J gene: TRBJ2-1
CDR3 DNA: TGTGCCAGCAGCTTAGGCCTTCGGGACAGAGGACTAGCGGCGCAGTTCTTC
CDR3 protein: CASSLGLRDRGLAAQFF

V gene: TRBV19
D gene: TRBD2
clone size: few
J gene: TRBJ2-3
CDR3 DNA: TGTGCCAGTACCGAGCGGGGGGAAGATACGCAGTATTTT
CDR3 protein: CASTERGEDTQYF

V gene: TRBV6-5
D gene: TRBD1
clone size: -
J gene: TRBJ1-2
CDR3 DNA: TGTGCCAGCAGTTGGGGACAGGGGGCTAGGGGCTACACCTTC
CDR3 protein: CASSWGQGARGYTF

V gene: TRBV19
D gene: TRBD2
clone size: few
J gene: TRBJ2-1
CDR3 DNA: TGTGCCAGTAGTATGACTAGCGGGACCTACAATGAGCAGTTCTTC
CDR3 protein: CASSMTSGTYNEQFF

V gene: TRBV11-2
D gene: -
clone size: once
J gene: TRBJ2-2
CDR3 DNA: TGTGCCAGCAGCTTCCCCACTACCGGGGAGCTGTTTTTT
CDR3 protein: CASSFPTTGELFF

V gene: TRBV7-2
D gene: TRBD2
clone size: -
J gene: TRBJ2-1
CDR3 DNA: TGTGCCAGCAGCTACGCCGGGACTAGCGGGATCAATGAGCAGTTCTTC
CDR3 protein: CASSYAGTSGINEQFF

V gene: TRBV7-2
D gene: -
clone size: -
J gene: TRBJ2-7
CDR3 DNA: TGTGCCAGCAGCTTAGAAGTCGGTCCCTACGAGCAGTACTTC
CDR3 protein: CASSLEVGPYEQYF

V gene: TRBV6-6
D gene: TRBD1
clone size: -
J gene: TRBJ2-3
CDR3 DNA: TGTGCCAGCAGTTGGGGACAGGGGACCACAGATACGCAGTATTTT
CDR3 protein: CASSWGQGTTDTQYF

V gene: TRBV27
D gene: TRBD1
clone size: -
J gene: TRBJ2-2
CDR3 DNA: TGTGCCAGCAAGCCAGGGGGTCCTGGGGAGCTGTTTTTT
CDR3 protein: CASKPGGPGELFF

V gene: TRBV11-1
D gene: -
clone size: -
J gene: TRBJ2-2
CDR3 DNA: TGTGCCAGCAGCTTAGCGGGAGTAGGGACACGGAACACCGGGGAGCTGTTTTTT
CDR3 protein: CASSLAGVGTRNTGELFF

V gene: TRBV21-1
D gene: -
clone size: few
J gene: TRBJ1-4
CDR3 DNA: TGTGCCAGCAGCAAAGGGGTTGGGCCAGACTATAATGAAAAACTGTTTTTT
CDR3 protein: CASSKGVGPDYNEKLFF

V gene: TRBV5-1
D gene: -
clone size: -
J gene: TRBJ2-7
CDR3 DNA: TGCGCCAGCAGCAAAGATGCAGGGTCTATTGGCGAGCAGTACTTC
CDR3 protein: CASSKDAGSIGEQYF

V gene: TRBV3-1/TRBV3-2
D gene: -
clone size: -
J gene: TRBJ1-1
CDR3 DNA: TGTGCCAGCAGCCGCAGGGAAGTCGTGACTGAAGCTTTCTTT
CDR3 protein: CASSRREVVTEAFF

V gene: TRBV5-1
D gene: TRBD2
clone size: -
J gene: TRBJ2-5
CDR3 DNA: TGCGCCAGCAGCTCCCGCCGTGGACTAGCGGGAGGGAGGAACCAAGAGACCCAGTACTTC
CDR3 protein: CASSSRRGLAGGRNQETQYF

V gene: TRBV20-1
D gene: -
clone size: -
J gene: TRBJ1-1
CDR3 DNA: TGCAGTGCTAGTTTACAGGGAGCCACTGAAGCTTTCTTT
CDR3 protein: CSASLQGATEAFF

V gene: TRBV19
D gene: -
clone size: once
J gene: TRBJ2-1
CDR3 DNA: TGTGCCAGTACTCAAGGGGGACCTCTTTACAATGAGCAGTTCTTC
CDR3 protein: CASTQGGPLYNEQFF

V gene: TRBV5-5
D gene: TRBD2
clone size: many
J gene: TRBJ2-7
CDR3 DNA: TGTGCCAGCAGCTTCTTCTTCGGACTAGCGGGGACCTACGAGCAGTACTTC
CDR3 protein: CASSFFFGLAGTYEQYF

V gene: TRBV27
D gene: -
clone size: once
J gene: TRBJ1-6
CDR3 DNA: TGTGCCAGCAGTTTATCTGCGGGACGGTCGAGCTCCTATAATTCACCCCTCCACTTT
CDR3 protein: CASSLSAGRSSSYNSPLHF

V gene: TRBV7-2
D gene: -
clone size: -
J gene: TRBJ2-3
CDR3 DNA: TGTGCCAGCAGCCTCACCGGGACTAGCACAGATACGCAGTATTTT
CDR3 protein: CASSLTGTSTDTQYF

V gene: TRBV14
D gene: TRBD2
clone size: -
J gene: TRBJ2-7
CDR3 DNA: TGTGCCAGCAGCGCGGGACTAGCAGCTTACGAGCAGTACTTC
CDR3 protein: CASSAGLAAYEQYF

V gene: TRBV12-3/TRBV12-4
D gene: -
clone size: -
J gene: TRBJ1-6
CDR3 DNA: TGTGCCAGCAGTTTACCCAGGGGTCCCCTCCACTTT
CDR3 protein: CASSLPRGPLHF